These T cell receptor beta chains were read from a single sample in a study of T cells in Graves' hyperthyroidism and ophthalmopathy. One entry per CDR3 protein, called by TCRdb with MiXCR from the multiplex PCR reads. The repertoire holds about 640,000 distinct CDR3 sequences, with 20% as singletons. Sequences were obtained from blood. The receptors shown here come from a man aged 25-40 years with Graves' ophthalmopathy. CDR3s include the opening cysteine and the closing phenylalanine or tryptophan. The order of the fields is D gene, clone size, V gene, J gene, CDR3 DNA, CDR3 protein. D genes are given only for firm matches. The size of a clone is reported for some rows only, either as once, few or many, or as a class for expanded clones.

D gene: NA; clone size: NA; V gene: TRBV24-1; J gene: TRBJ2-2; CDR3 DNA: TGTGCCACCAGTGATTATGGGGGCACCGGGGAGCTGTTTTTT; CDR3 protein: CATSDYGGTGELFF
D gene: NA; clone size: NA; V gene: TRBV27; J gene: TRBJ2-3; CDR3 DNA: TGTGCCAGCAGTTGGGCCCCCACAGATACGCAGTATTTT; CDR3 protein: CASSWAPTDTQYF
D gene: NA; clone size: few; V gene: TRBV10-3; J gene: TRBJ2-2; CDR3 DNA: TGTGCCACTACCGGACGAGGGAACACCGGGGAGCTGTTTTTT; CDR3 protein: CATTGRGNTGELFF
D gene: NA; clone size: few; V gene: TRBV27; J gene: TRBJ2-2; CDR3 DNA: TGTGCCAGCAGTTTACGGTGGCGGGAAAACACCGGGGAGCTGTTTTTT; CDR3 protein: CASSLRWRENTGELFF
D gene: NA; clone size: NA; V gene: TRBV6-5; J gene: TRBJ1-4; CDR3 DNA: TGTGCCAGCAGTTACGGGAGTACAACTAATGAAAAACTGTTTTTT; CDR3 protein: CASSYGSTTNEKLFF
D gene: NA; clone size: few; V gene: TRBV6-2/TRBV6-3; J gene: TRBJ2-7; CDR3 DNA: TGTGCCAGCACGGACAAAGCCTACGAGCAGTACTTC; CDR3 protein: CASTDKAYEQYF
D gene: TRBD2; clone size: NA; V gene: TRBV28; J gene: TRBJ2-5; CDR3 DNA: TGTGCCAGCAGCTCAAGACTAGCGGGAGGGCCCGTCCAAGAGACCCAGTACTTC; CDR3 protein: CASSSRLAGGPVQETQYF
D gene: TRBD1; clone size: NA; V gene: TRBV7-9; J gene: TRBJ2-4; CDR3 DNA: TGTGCCAGCAGTTCCGTGGGGGGACAGGAAAACATTCAGTACTTC; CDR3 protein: CASSSVGGQENIQYF
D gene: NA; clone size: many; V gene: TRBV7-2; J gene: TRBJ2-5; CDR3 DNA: TGTGCCAGCAGCTCCCAGTCGAGGGGTGGCCAAGAGACCCAGTACTTC; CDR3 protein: CASSSQSRGGQETQYF
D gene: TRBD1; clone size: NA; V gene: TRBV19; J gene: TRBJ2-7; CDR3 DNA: TGTGCCAGTAGTCTTCTCTACAGGGGAGACTCCTACGAGCAGTACTTC; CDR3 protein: CASSLLYRGDSYEQYF
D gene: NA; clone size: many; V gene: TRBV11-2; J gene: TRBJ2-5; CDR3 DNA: TGTGCCAGCAGCCCACGTGGGGGCACGGAGACCCAGTACTTC; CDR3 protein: CASSPRGGTETQYF
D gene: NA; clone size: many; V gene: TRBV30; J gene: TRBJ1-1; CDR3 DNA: TGTGCCTGGGTCGACCCCCTGGGGAGATCGTCAGCTGAAGCTTTCTTT; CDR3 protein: CAWVDPLGRSSAEAFF
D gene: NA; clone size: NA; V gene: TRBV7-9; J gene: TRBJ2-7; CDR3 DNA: TGTGCCAGCAGCTTAGTAGTAGGCAGCTCCTACGAGCAGTACTTC; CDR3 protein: CASSLVVGSSYEQYF
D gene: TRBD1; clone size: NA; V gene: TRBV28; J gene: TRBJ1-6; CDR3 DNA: TGTGCCAGCAGTGCACAGGGGAGGGATTCACCCCTCCACTTT; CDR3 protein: CASSAQGRDSPLHF
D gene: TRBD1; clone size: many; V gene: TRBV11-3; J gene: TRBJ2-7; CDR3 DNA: TGTGCCAGCAGGCCGCCGGGGACAGGATTCTCCTACGAGCAGTACTTC; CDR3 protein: CASRPPGTGFSYEQYF
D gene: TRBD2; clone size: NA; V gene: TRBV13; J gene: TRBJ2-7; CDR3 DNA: TGTGCCAGCAGCACCCGACTAGCACTTTCCTACGAGCAGTACTTC; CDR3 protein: CASSTRLALSYEQYF
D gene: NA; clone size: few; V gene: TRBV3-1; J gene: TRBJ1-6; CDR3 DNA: TGTGCCAGCAGCCTACGCTCTGGCTATAATTCACCCCTCCACTTT; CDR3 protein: CASSLRSGYNSPLHF
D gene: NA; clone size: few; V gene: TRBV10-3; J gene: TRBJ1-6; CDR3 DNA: TGTGCCACGTGCGCTCAGTCCTCCTATAATTCACCCCTCCACTTT; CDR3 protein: CATCAQSSYNSPLHF
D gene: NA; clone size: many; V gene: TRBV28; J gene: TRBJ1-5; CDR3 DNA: TGTGCCAGCAGTCCCCCCCATCAGCCCCAGCATTTT; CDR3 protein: CASSPPHQPQHF
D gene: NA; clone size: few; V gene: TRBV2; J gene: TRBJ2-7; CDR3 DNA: TGTGCCAGCAGTGAAACGTATAGCTCCTACGAGCAGTACTTC; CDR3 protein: CASSETYSSYEQYF
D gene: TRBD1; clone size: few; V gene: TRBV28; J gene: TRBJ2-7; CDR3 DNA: TGTGCCAGCGTTTCAAGTGGGACAGGGGACAACGAGCAGTACTTC; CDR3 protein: CASVSSGTGDNEQYF
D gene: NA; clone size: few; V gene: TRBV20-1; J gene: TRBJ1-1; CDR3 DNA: TGCAGTGCGAGACAGGATTCGGATCGCAGCGCTGAAGCTTTCTTT; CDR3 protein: CSARQDSDRSAEAFF
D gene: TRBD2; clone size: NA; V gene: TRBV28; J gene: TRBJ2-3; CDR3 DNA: TGTGCCAGCAGTAGGGCTAGCGGGAGGGGAGCAGATACGCAGTATTTT; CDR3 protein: CASSRASGRGADTQYF
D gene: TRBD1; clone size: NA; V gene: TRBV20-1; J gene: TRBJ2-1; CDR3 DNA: TGCAGTGCTAGACCTCTCGGGACAGAGTACAATGAGCAGTTCTTC; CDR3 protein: CSARPLGTEYNEQFF
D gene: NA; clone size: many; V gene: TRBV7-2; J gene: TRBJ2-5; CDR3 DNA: TGTGCCAGCAGCACGGACGTAGCCCAAGAGACCCAGTACTTC; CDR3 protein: CASSTDVAQETQYF
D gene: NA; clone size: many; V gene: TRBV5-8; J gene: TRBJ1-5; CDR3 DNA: TGTGCCAGCAGCCACGGGACGGTGGATCAGCCCCAGCATTTT; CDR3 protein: CASSHGTVDQPQHF
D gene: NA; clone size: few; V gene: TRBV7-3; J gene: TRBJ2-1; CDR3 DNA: TGTGCCAGCAGCCGAGTCCCAGGGACCTACAATGAGCAGTTCTTC; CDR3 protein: CASSRVPGTYNEQFF
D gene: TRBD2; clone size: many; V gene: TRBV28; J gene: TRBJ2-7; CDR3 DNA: TGTGCCAGCAGTGTCCACCTGAAGCGGGAGTTCTCCTACGAGCAGTACTTC; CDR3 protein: CASSVHLKREFSYEQYF
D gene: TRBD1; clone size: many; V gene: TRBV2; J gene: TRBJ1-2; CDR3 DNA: TGTGCCAGCAGTTCCGGGACAGTCAAGTTACTTGGCTACACCTTC; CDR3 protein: CASSSGTVKLLGYTF
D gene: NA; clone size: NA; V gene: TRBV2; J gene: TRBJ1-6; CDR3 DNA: TGTGCCAGCAGTGACCGCCTAGGGAGCTCCTATAATTCACCCCTCCACTTT; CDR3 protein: CASSDRLGSSYNSPLHF
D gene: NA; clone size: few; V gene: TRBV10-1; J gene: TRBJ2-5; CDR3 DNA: TGCGCCAGCAGTGAGTCGATTGTGGGGACCCAGTACTTC; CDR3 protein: CASSESIVGTQYF
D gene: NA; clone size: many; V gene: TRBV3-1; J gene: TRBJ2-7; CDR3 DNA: TGTGCCAGCAGCCAAGAAACCGGATACTACGAGCAGTACTTC; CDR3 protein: CASSQETGYYEQYF
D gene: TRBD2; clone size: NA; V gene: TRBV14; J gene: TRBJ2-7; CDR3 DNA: TGTGCCAGCAGCCACGGCGGGAGGGGGAACGAGCAGTACTTC; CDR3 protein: CASSHGGRGNEQYF
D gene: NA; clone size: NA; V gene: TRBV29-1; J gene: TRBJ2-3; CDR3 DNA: TGCAGCGTCCGAGGGGCGGGACACGGAATCACAGATACGCAGTATTTT; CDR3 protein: CSVRGAGHGITDTQYF
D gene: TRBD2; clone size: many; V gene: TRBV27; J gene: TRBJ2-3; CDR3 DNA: TGTGCCAGCAGTCGACTAGCGGGGGGCTCTAGCACAGATACGCAGTATTTT; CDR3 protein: CASSRLAGGSSTDTQYF
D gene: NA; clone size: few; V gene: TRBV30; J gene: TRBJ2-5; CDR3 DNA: TGTGCCTGGAGTGTAGGCGCGGGGCAAGAGACCCAGTACTTC; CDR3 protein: CAWSVGAGQETQYF
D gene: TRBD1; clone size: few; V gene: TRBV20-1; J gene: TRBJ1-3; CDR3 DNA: TGCAGTGCTAGAGATTTCACAGGGGATACCTCTGGAAACACCATATATTTT; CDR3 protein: CSARDFTGDTSGNTIYF
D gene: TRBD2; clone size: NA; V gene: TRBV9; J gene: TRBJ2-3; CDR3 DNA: TGTGCCAGCAGCGTGGGGGCTAGCGGGGGCTCTAGCACAGATACGCAGTATTTT; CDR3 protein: CASSVGASGGSSTDTQYF
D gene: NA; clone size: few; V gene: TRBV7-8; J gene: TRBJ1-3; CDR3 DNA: TGTGCCAGCAGCAGATCCCGCTCTGGAAACACCATATATTTT; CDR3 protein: CASSRSRSGNTIYF
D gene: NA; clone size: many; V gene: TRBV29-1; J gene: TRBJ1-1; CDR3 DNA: TGCAGCGGAACAGGTCGTGGGACTGAAGCTTTCTTT; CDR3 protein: CSGTGRGTEAFF
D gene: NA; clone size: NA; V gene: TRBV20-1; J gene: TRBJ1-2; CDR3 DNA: TGCAGTGCTAGAGAGCGGGGCTCTAACTATGGCTACACCTTC; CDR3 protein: CSARERGSNYGYTF
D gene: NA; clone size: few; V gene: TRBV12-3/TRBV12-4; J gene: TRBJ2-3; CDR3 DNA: TGTGCCAGCTATTTAGGGGCCGGCACAGATACGCAGTATTTT; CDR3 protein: CASYLGAGTDTQYF
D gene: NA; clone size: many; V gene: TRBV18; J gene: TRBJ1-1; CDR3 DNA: TGTGCCAGCTCACCGGCAGGGAACACTGAAGCTTTCTTT; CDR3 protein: CASSPAGNTEAFF
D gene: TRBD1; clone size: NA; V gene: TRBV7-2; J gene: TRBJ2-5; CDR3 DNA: TGTGCCAGCAGCTTAGTTTTAATGGGGACAGGGGTACAAGAGACCCAGTACTTC; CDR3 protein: CASSLVLMGTGVQETQYF
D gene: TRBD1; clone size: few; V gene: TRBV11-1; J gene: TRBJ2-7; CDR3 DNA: TGTGCCAGCAGCGACGACAGGGGAACATCCTACGAGCAGTACTTC; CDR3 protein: CASSDDRGTSYEQYF
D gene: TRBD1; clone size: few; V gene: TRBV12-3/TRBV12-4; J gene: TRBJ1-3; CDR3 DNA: TGTGCCAGCAGTCTGGACAGGGCTGGAAACACCATATATTTT; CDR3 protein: CASSLDRAGNTIYF